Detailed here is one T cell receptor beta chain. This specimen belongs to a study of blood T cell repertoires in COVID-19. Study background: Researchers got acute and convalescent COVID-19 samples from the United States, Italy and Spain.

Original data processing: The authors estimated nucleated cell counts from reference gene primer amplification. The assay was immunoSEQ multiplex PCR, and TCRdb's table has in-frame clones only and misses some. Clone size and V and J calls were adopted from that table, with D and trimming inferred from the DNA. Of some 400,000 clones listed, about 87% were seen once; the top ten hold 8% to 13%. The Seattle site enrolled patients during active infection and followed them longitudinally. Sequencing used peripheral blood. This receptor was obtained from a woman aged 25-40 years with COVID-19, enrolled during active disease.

This CDR3 is CASSLDPQPNSPLHF. The CDR3 region has the DNA TGCGCCAGCAGCTTGGATCCACAGCCGAATTCACCCCTCCACTTT. The V call is TRBV5-1, the J call TRBJ1-6; D not certain. Deletions cut 0 bases from V and 7 bases from J, with 11 bases between. This CDR3 has 15 residues. In germline, CDR1 is SGHRS, CDR2 YFSETQ.